This TCR beta chain was profiled in a study of T cell changes during pregnancy in multiple sclerosis. The CDR3 loop spans 13 amino acids. The germline V and J ends were trimmed by 2 bases and 4 bases, with 8 bases remaining between them. In germline, CDR1 is MDHEN, CDR2 SYDVKM. Libraries were prepared by immunoSEQ multiplex PCR; TCRdb keeps only in-frame clonotypes and omits some of them. The data hold 35,000 or so clones, with 80% to 90% observed a single time. The sequencing here drew on CD4+ T cells from peripheral blood mononuclear cells, taken before pregnancy. This receptor was taken from a female donor with multiple sclerosis, enrolled in a pregnancy study. This chain joins TRBV28 and TRBJ1-1, with a possible D match to TRBD1 (5 bases). The DNA for the CDR3 is TGTGCCAGCAGTTTAAAGGGGCGCACTGAAGCTTTCTTT. This gives the protein CASSLKGRTEAFF.